The source of this TCR beta chain is a study of blood T cell repertoires in COVID-19. This CDR3 is 17 amino acids long. The ends lost 0 bases at V and 4 bases at J; junction bases unmatched: 9. Per germline, CDR1 KGHSH and CDR2 LQKENI. The method was immunoSEQ multiplex PCR; TCRdb's version includes in-frame clones alone and lacks a portion of them. The table has 59,000 or so clones, approximately 91% seen once. The origin of this receptor is a human donor in a cohort sampled during active COVID-19. Sequencing input: peripheral blood. This chain links TRBV18 with TRBJ2-5, with 9 bases lining up with TRBD2. The CDR3 sequence is CASSPPVAGVDPETQYF. CDR3 nucleotides: TGTGCCAGCTCACCACCTGTAGCGGGAGTTGATCCAGAGACCCAGTACTTC.